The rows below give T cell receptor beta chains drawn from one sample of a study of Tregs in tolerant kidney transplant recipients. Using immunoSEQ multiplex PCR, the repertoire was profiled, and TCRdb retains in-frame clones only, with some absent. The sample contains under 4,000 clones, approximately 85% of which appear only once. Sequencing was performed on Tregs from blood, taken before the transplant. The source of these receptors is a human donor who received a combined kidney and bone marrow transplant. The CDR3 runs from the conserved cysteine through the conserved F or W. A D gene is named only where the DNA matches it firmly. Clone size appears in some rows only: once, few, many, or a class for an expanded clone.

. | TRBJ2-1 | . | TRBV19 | TGTGCCAGTAGTACATCCTGGCAGGCCAATGAGCAGTTCTTC | CASSTSWQANEQFF
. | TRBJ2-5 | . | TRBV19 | TGTGCCAGTAGTAGATCCGCTGCGGCCGGAGAGACCCAGTACTTC | CASSRSAAAGETQYF
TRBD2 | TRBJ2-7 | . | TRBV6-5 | TGTGCCAGCAGTTGGGCCTCGGCTAGCGGGAGCCACGAGCAGTACTTC | CASSWASASGSHEQYF
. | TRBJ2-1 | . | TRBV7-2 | TGTGCCAGCAGCTTAGTTTTTTCGGTTGAGCAGTTCTTC | CASSLVFSVEQFF
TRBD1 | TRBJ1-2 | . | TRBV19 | TGTGCCAGTAGTATAAGACAGGGCGAGATCTATGGCTACACCTTC | CASSIRQGEIYGYTF
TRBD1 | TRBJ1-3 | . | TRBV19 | TGTGCCAGTAGCCCCCGGGACAGCTCTGGAAACACCATATATTTT | CASSPRDSSGNTIYF
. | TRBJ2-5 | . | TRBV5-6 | TGTGCCAGCAGCTTTGCGGGAGAGACCCAGTACTTC | CASSFAGETQYF
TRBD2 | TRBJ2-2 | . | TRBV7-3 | TGTGCCAGCAGCGCGGGGACTACTTCCGGGGAGCTGTTTTTT | CASSAGTTSGELFF
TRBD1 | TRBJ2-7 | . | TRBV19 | TGTGCCAGTAGCCGGACAGGGGAGTACGAGCAGTACTTC | CASSRTGEYEQYF
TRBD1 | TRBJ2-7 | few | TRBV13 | TGTGCCAGCAGCTTATGGAAAGGGGGCAACGAGCAGTACTTC | CASSLWKGGNEQYF
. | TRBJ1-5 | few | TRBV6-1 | TGTGCCAGCAAAGGAGGTCAGCCCCAGCATTTT | CASKGGQPQHF
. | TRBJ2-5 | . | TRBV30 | TGTGCCGCTACGGCGGTCAGCCAAGAGACCCAGTACTTC | CAATAVSQETQYF
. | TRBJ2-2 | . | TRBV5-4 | TGTGCCAGCAGCTTGGGTGGGAGAAGCACCGGGGAGCTGTTTTTT | CASSLGGRSTGELFF
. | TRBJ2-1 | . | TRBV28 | TGTGCCAGCAGTTTAGAGGGACTGGTATACAATGAGCAGTTCTTC | CASSLEGLVYNEQFF
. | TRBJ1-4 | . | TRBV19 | TGTGCCAGTAGTAAAGGCGGACGGACTCGTGCAACTAATGAAAAACTGTTTTTT | CASSKGGRTRATNEKLFF
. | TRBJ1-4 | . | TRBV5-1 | TGCGCCAGCAGCCCAGGTTTCCCTAATGAAAAACTGTTTTTT | CASSPGFPNEKLFF
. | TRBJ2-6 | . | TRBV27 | TGTGCCAGCAAACCCTGGGCATTCATCGGCTCTGGGGCCAACGTCCTGACTTTC | CASKPWAFIGSGANVLTF
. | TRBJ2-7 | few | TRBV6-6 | TGTGCCAGCATGCAGGGCCACGAGCAGTACTTC | CASMQGHEQYF
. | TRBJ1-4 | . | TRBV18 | TGTGCCAGCTCACCGCGACAGGATAATGAAAAACTGTTTTTT | CASSPRQDNEKLFF
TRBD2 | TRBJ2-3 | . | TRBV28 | TGTGCCACCACTTTCTGGAGACTAGCGGGAAGCACAGATACGCAGTATTTT | CATTFWRLAGSTDTQYF
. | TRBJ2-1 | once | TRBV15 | TGTGCCACCAGCAGAACCACTTGGGGTCAGGGGCCTAGCTCCTACAATGAGCAGTTCTTC | CATSRTTWGQGPSSYNEQFF
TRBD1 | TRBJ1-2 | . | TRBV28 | TGTGCCAGCAGAACGGGACAGGGGATCTATGGCTACACCTTC | CASRTGQGIYGYTF
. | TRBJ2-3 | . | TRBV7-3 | TGTGCCAGCAGCTTGCGGGCTAGCACAGATACGCAGTATTTT | CASSLRASTDTQYF
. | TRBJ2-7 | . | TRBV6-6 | TGTGCCAGCAGTTACTTGGAGGGGTACTCCTACGAGCAGTACTTC | CASSYLEGYSYEQYF
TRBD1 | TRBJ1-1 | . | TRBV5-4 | TGTGCCAGCAGCCCGGGACAGTACATGAACACTGAAGCTTTCTTT | CASSPGQYMNTEAFF
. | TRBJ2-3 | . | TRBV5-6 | TGTGCCAGCAGCTTGGACAGTTTACTCACAGATACGCAGTATTTT | CASSLDSLLTDTQYF
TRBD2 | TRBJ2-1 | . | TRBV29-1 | TGCAGCGTTGAAACTAGCGGGAGCTCCTACAATGAGCAGTTCTTC | CSVETSGSSYNEQFF
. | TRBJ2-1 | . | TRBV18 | TGTGCCAGCTCACCACGTAACCTAGGCCAGTTCTTC | CASSPRNLGQFF
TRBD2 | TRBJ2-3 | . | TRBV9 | TGTGCCAGCAGCGGATTAGCGGGAGGGACAGATACGCAGTATTTT | CASSGLAGGTDTQYF
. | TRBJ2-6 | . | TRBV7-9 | TGTGCCAGCAGCTTATCGAGCAGGGCCAGGACGGGGGCCAACGTCCTGACTTTC | CASSLSSRARTGANVLTF
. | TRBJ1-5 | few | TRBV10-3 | TGTGCCATCAGTGAGGAAGACAGGCAGCCCCAGCATTTT | CAISEEDRQPQHF
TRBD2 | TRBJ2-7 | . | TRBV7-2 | TGTGCCAGCAGCTTGAGCGGGAGCTACGAGCAGTACTTC | CASSLSGSYEQYF
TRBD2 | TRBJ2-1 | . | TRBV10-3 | TGTGCCATCAGTGAGACTATAGCGGGAGTTAGCGAGCAGTTCTTC | CAISETIAGVSEQFF
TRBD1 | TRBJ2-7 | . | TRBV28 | TGTGCCAGCAGTGGGGACAGCCGGGGCTACGAGCAGTACTTC | CASSGDSRGYEQYF
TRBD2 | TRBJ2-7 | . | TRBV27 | TGTGCCAGCAGTTACCGGAGTTTTTCCACGGGGATCCGACTAGCGGGGCCCTACGAGCAGTACTTC | CASSYRSFSTGIRLAGPYEQYF
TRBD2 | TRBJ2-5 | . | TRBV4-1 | TGCGCCAGCAGCCTGACTAGCGGGAGGGCGGAGACCCAGTACTTC | CASSLTSGRAETQYF
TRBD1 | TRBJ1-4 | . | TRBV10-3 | TGTGCCATCAGTACCGGGACAGGGGGCAGGATTGATGAAAAACTGTTTTTT | CAISTGTGGRIDEKLFF
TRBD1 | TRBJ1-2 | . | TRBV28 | TGTGCCAGCAGGACAGGGTATGGCTACACCTTC | CASRTGYGYTF
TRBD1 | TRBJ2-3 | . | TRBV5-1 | TGCGCCAGCAGCTTGGGCCAGGGGGCTGATACGCAGTATTTT | CASSLGQGADTQYF
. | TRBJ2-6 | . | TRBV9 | TGTGCCAGCAGCGTGGCGGCTTATGGGGCCAACGTCCTGACTTTC | CASSVAAYGANVLTF
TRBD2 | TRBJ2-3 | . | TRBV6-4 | TGTGCCACCTTAGCGGGAGGGCATTGGGGCACAGATACGCAGTATTTT | CATLAGGHWGTDTQYF
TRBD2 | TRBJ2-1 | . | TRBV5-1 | TGCGCCAGCAGCTTGTATACTAGCGGGAGCAGTCCGTTCTTC | CASSLYTSGSSPFF
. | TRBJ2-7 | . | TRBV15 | TGTGCCACCAGCATTAACACCGGGGGATACGAGCAGTACTTC | CATSINTGGYEQYF
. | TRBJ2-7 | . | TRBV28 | TGTGCCAGCAGGCTACAGGGACCCTACGAGCAGTACTTC | CASRLQGPYEQYF
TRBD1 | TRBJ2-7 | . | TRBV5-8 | TGTGCCAGCGCGAACAGGGGGATATACGAGCAGTACTTC | CASANRGIYEQYF
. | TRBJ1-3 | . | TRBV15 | TGTGCCACCAGCAAGAGTGCGGACCTTGTAGGGAGCACCATATATTTT | CATSKSADLVGSTIYF
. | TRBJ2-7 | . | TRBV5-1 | TGCGCCAGCAGCCCTGGGGGGATTGGTCACGAGCAGTACTTC | CASSPGGIGHEQYF
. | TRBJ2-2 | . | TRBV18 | TGTGCCAGCTCATCCCGGGACACCGACTTAACCGGGGAGCTGTTTTTT | CASSSRDTDLTGELFF
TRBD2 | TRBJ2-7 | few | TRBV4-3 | TGCGCCAGCAGCCAAGATCTCAGCGGGAAGTTTGTGGGGCAGTACTTC | CASSQDLSGKFVGQYF
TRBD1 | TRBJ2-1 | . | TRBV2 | TGTGCCAGCAGTGTAGGGGGCCTTATGGGCAATGAGCAGTTCTTC | CASSVGGLMGNEQFF
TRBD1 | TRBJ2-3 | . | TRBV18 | TGTGCCAGCTCACCTTGGGACAGGGGAGATACGCAGTATTTT | CASSPWDRGDTQYF
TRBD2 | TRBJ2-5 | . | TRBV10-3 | TGTGCCATCAGTCTACTAGCGGGAGGTACCCCGCAAGAGACCCAGTACTTC | CAISLLAGGTPQETQYF